This TCR beta chain was observed in a study of cytomegalovirus exposure and HLA in healthy donors. Study at large: Assignment to the Caucasian-associated ancestry cluster applied to 81% of the roughly 400 genotyped donors. Study conclusions and caveats: Most sequenced TCRs were rare (though some public TCRs occurred in many donors). A prior analysis recorded that most TCR beta V segments were productive about 87% or about 30% of the time.

The PCR contained 60 Vbeta and 13 Jbeta primers. Method: immunoSEQ multiplex PCR; TCRdb's copy keeps in-frame clones and lacks some. The top ten hold about 6.1% of the sample, which has more than 150,000 clones, around 82% seen once. Comment on this clone: Its antigen is not known.

The clonotype comes from a woman in her forties or fifties in good health and CMV-seropositive. The sequenced sample consisted of PBMCs.

The DNA for the CDR3 is TGTGCCAGCGGACGACTAGCGGCCACCGGGGAGCTGTTTTTT. The encoded protein is CASGRLAATGELFF. The genes are TRBV28 and TRBJ2-2; 9 nucleotides match TRBD2. Trimming at V came to 8 bases and at J to 4 bases, leaving 5 bases not matched to a gene. CDR3 size: 14 residues. The germline gives CDR1 MDHEN, CDR2 SYDVKM.